A single sample gave rise to the 30 T cell receptor beta chains below, sequenced in a study of human T cells and chemical hapten exposure. The time point here: pre-sensitization, week 0. The treatment here: therapeutic diphenylcyclopropenone sensitization with weekly scalp DPC. TCRdb called the RACE reads again in MiXCR, with one record for every CDR3 protein. The sample holds some 300,000 distinct CDR3 sequences, around 5.5% seen once. The starting material was whole blood, obtained in connection with sensitization to the hapten diphenylcyclopropenone (DPC). The receptors were sampled from a woman under 30 with alopecia areata. Some clones in this sample may be carry-over from other donors' samples.

The chain recombines TRBV2 with TRBJ1-5; TRBD1 agrees at 11 bases. Trimming cost V 4 bases and J 1 base; bases outside gene matches: 6. Germline CDR1 reads SNHLY; CDR2 reads FYNNEI. The CDR3 totals 17 residues. The CDR3 region has the DNA TGTGCCAGCAGTGGGTATTGGGACAGGGGGAGCAATCAGCCCCAGCATTTT. Translated, it gives CASSGYWDRGSNQPQHF.

This clonotype was seen ten or more times. The chain combines TRBV5-4 with TRBJ1-2; no definite D call. In germline, CDR1 is SGHNT, CDR2 YYREEE (reference sequence). V shed 0 bases and J shed 2 bases, with 11 bases lying between them. This CDR3 has 15 amino acids. This CDR3 is CASSLDAGSNYGYTF. The CDR3 DNA is TGTGCCAGCAGCTTGGATGCGGGGTCCAACTATGGCTACACCTTC.

V usage is TRBV4-3 and J usage is TRBJ2-3; D tentatively reads TRBD1 or TRBD2 (5 bases each). Germline lookup yields CDR1 LGHNA and CDR2 YSLEER. V lost 6 bases and J lost 2, with 21 bases in between. CDR3 length: 17 residues. This CDR3 reads CASSSNPGPTSTDTQYF. Here the CDR3 DNA reads TGCGCCAGCAGTTCTAATCCGGGACCCACGTCCACAGATACGCAGTATTTT.

A few counts support this clonotype. V and J are TRBV4-2 and TRBJ1-4; D remains unclear. The germline V and J ends were trimmed by 4 bases and 8 bases, with 17 bases remaining between them. The CDR3 consists of 15 residues. Germline values: CDR1 LGHNA, CDR2 YNFKEQ. CDR3 DNA: TGTGCCAGCAGCCGCGACATCTCCGAGGACGAAAAACTGTTTTTT. Amino acids: CASSRDISEDEKLFF.

This clonotype appeared many times. V usage is TRBV5-4 and J usage is TRBJ2-3, with D possibly matching TRBD2 (7 bases). The V and J ends lost 2 bases and 4 bases respectively, with 14 bases between them. Germline-derived CDR1 and CDR2 are SGHNT and YYREEE (reference sequence). The CDR3 has 15 amino acids. As DNA, the CDR3 is TGTGCCAGCAGCTTAGGGGGGGCTGGCGCAGATACGCAGTATTTT. Protein: CASSLGGAGADTQYF.

This clonotype was picked up many times. The genes are TRBV6-5 and TRBJ2-7; 12 bases map to TRBD2. The length of the CDR3 is 16 residues. The germline V gene encodes CDR1 MNHEY and CDR2 SVGAGI. V shed 4 bases, J shed 2 bases, and the junction held 6 bases outside the gene matches. In DNA, the CDR3 is TGTGCCAGCAGTTCGCCACTAGCGGGGGGCGCCTACGAGCAGTACTTC. The encoded protein is CASSSPLAGGAYEQYF.

This clonotype was detected a few times. The CDR3 DNA is TGTGCCAGTAAACGGTGGGGGAACACAGATACGCAGTATTTT. Its protein product is CASKRWGNTDTQYF. The V call is TRBV19, the J call TRBJ2-3, with D perhaps given as TRBD1 or TRBD2 (5 bases each). There are 14 residues in the CDR3. Germline CDR1 is LNHDA and CDR2 is SQIVND (reference sequence). V was shortened by 7 bases and J by 2 bases, with 13 bases between the two germline ends.

There are a few counts of this clonotype. In nucleotides, the CDR3 is TGTGCCAGCAGCCAAGAGGGGACAGGTACCGAGCAGTACTTC. This translates into CASSQEGTGTEQYF. The chain combines TRBV14 with TRBJ2-7; 8 bases map to TRBD1. Germline V gives CDR1 SGHDN, CDR2 FVKESK. CDR3 length: 14 residues. V lost 0 bases to trimming and J lost 6 bases; unmatched junction nucleotides: 4.

This clonotype came up a few times. The V gene is TRBV12-3 or TRBV12-4, the J gene TRBJ2-3, with a tentative D call TRBD2 (5 bases). Deletions cut 5 bases from V and 10 bases from J, with 16 bases between. This CDR3 has 13 amino acids. The DNA of the CDR3 is TGTGCCAGCAGTCCCTCTAGGGTGGGAGCGCAGTATTTT. It encodes CASSPSRVGAQYF.

Points on this clonotype: A much larger clone lies one base from this, so it may be a read error. This chain joins TRBV10-3 and TRBJ2-7; D is perhaps TRBD1 (6 bases). This CDR3 region has 16 residues. Trimming pared 8 bases from V and 5 bases from J, leaving 25 bases between. Germline CDR1 reads ENHRY; CDR2 reads SYGVKD. CDR3 protein: CAIGQTWDPSSDEQYF. The CDR3 DNA is TGTGCCATCGGACAGACCTGGGACCCTTCATCCGACGAGCAGTACTTC.

Many counts were recorded for this clonotype. V and J are TRBV7-3 and TRBJ2-3; 7 positions match TRBD1. V lost 1 base and J lost 2; bases outside the gene matches: 6. In germline, CDR1 is SGHTA, CDR2 FQGTGA. The CDR3 spans 16 residues. The CDR3 coding sequence is TGTGCCAGCAGCTTAATGGGACAGAACCCCACAGATACGCAGTATTTT. It translates to CASSLMGQNPTDTQYF.

This clonotype was seen a handful of times. The CDR3 protein is CSANGPSTGELFF. Here the CDR3 DNA reads TGCAGTGCTAATGGACCGAGCACCGGGGAGCTGTTTTTT. The chain has TRBV20-1 and TRBJ2-2; D is unresolved. V was trimmed by 4 bases and J by 4 bases, leaving 10 bases between them. CDR1 and CDR2 from the germline V gene are DFQATT and SNEGSKA (reference sequence). This CDR3 is built from 13 residues.

In this sample, this clonotype turned up many times. The chain joins TRBV12-3 or TRBV12-4 to TRBJ1-4; D remains unclear. Trimming shortened V by 3 bases and J by 0 bases, and 5 bases separated the two germline ends. This CDR3 spans 14 amino acids. The CDR3 region is CASSFAPTNEKLFF. CDR3 nucleotide sequence: TGTGCCAGCAGTTTTGCCCCAACTAATGAAAAACTGTTTTTT.

This clonotype was counted many times. This chain uses TRBV6-6 with TRBJ2-1, with a weak D call TRBD2 (6 bases). The V end lost 5 bases, the J end lost 8 bases, and 10 bases lay between the germline ends. CDR3 length: 12 residues. The germline CDR1 and CDR2 sequences are MNHNY and SVGAGI (reference sequence). The CDR3 nucleotides are TGTGCCAGCAGTCAATCGGGGGATGAGCAGTTCTTC. This gives the protein CASSQSGDEQFF.

The chain uses TRBV29-1 and TRBJ2-7; tentatively, D is TRBD2 (7 bases). Trimming left V 0 bases short and J 7 bases short, with 10 bases between. Germline V gene data show CDR1 as SQVTM and CDR2 as ANQGSEA. This CDR3 is built from 12 residues. DNA of the CDR3: TGCAGCGTTGAAGACGGGGGGCGAGAGCAGTACTTC. This sequence encodes CSVEDGGREQYF.

The DNA of the CDR3 is TGTGCCAGCAGTCAACAGGGAGTGACTGAAGCTTTCTTT. Translated, it gives CASSQQGVTEAFF. The chain is built from TRBV14 and TRBJ1-1; the D gene is possibly TRBD1 (6 bases). Trimming took off 6 bases at V and 5 bases at J, with 13 bases between the two ends. CDR1 is SGHDN, CDR2 FVKESK, per germline. The CDR3 runs 13 residues.

The chain recombines TRBV7-6 with TRBJ2-5; the D gene is possibly TRBD2 (6 bases). With 5 bases removed from V and 2 bases from J, the gap between germline ends came to 12 bases. Germline lookup yields CDR1 SGHVS and CDR2 FNYEAQ. CDR3 size: 14 residues. Here the CDR3 reads CASSPGLRQETQYF. CDR3 sequence (DNA): TGTGCCAGCAGCCCGGGACTCCGACAAGAGACCCAGTACTTC. Full variable domain (missing parts from reference TRBV7-6 and TRBJ2-5): GAGVSQSPRYKVTKRGQDVALRCDPISGHVSLYWYRQALGQGPEFLTYFNYEAQQDKSGLPNDRFSAERPEGSISTLTIQRTEQRDSAMYRCASSPGLRQETQYFGPGTRLLVL.

The CDR3: CASSPRGTANTGELFF. For the CDR3, the DNA is TGTGCCAGCAGTCCCCGAGGGACAGCGAACACCGGGGAGCTGTTTTTT. The chain has TRBV6-1 and TRBJ2-2, with 7 bases aligning to TRBD1. J gave up 0 bases and V 5 bases, and 6 bases lay outside the gene matches. The CDR3 consists of 16 residues. In germline, CDR1 is MNHNS, CDR2 SASEGT.

The table lists this clonotype with many counts. This chain uses TRBV20-1 with TRBJ2-7, with 8 bases aligning to TRBD1. J was trimmed by 0 bases and V by 6 bases; bases with no gene match: 7. The germline gives CDR1 DFQATT, CDR2 SNEGSKA (reference sequence). The CDR3 spans 14 residues. The DNA for the CDR3 is TGCAGTGCCCACCGGGACAGGAGCTCCTACGAGCAGTACTTC. The encoded protein is CSAHRDRSSYEQYF.

The chain couples TRBV19 to TRBJ1-6; 9 positions agree with TRBD1. This CDR3 is built from 16 residues. The V gene end was trimmed by 5 bases and the J gene end by 9 bases; junction bases not matched to a gene: 11. Germline V gives CDR1 LNHDA, CDR2 SQIVND (reference sequence). The CDR3 DNA reads as TGTGCCAGTAGTTCGCTACCGGGACAGGGAAGTTCACCCCTCCACTTT. This encodes CASSSLPGQGSSPLHF.

This clonotype showed up many times. The V gene is TRBV2, the J gene TRBJ2-5, with a weak D call TRBD2 (5 bases). Trimming took off 4 bases at V and 2 bases at J, with 11 bases between the two ends. Germline V lookup: CDR1 SNHLY, CDR2 FYNNEI. The CDR3 extends over 14 amino acids. The CDR3, as DNA: TGTGCCAGCAGTGGACTACAAATTCAAGAGACCCAGTACTTC. Protein: CASSGLQIQETQYF.

At least ten counts were recorded for this clonotype. This chain uses TRBV2 with TRBJ2-2, with TRBD2 matching over 12 bases. CDR1 is SNHLY, CDR2 FYNNEI, per germline. The V and J ends lost 6 bases and 1 base, in that order; junction bases with no gene match: 15. The CDR3 sequence is 20 residues long. CDR3 region: CASRNPPTTSGGMNTGELFF. Here the CDR3 DNA reads TGTGCCAGCAGGAACCCCCCTACCACTAGCGGGGGGATGAACACCGGGGAGCTGTTTTTT.

This clonotype has ten or more counts. This chain uses TRBV3-1 with TRBJ1-1; TRBD1 matches at 9 bases. The CDR3 covers 15 residues. CDR1 and CDR2 (germline): LGHDT, YNNKEL (reference sequence). V was pared by 4 bases and J by 5 bases, with 8 bases of the junction left unmatched. This chain's CDR3 is CASSPQGARRTEAFF. CDR3 DNA: TGTGCCAGCAGCCCACAGGGGGCGAGACGAACTGAAGCTTTCTTT.

The gene calls are TRBV27 and TRBJ1-1; D is perhaps TRBD1 (5 bases). Germline CDR1 reads MNHEY; CDR2 reads SMNVEV (reference sequence). The CDR3 covers 14 residues. V was shortened by 11 bases and J by 3 bases, with 19 bases between the two germline ends. The CDR3 region is CASGDPNKYTEAFF. The CDR3 DNA sequence: TGTGCCTCCGGGGACCCTAATAAGTACACTGAAGCTTTCTTT.

The chain couples TRBV15 to TRBJ1-5; perhaps TRBD1 as D (5 bases). V lost 1 base and J 6 bases, leaving 10 bases between the germline ends. CDR3 length: 14 residues. CDR1 is LNHNV, CDR2 YYDKDF, per germline (reference sequence). As DNA, the CDR3 is TGTGCCACCAGCAGAGCGGGGGTAAGTCAGCCCCAGCATTTT. This encodes CATSRAGVSQPQHF. Together with reference TRBV15 and TRBJ1-5, the CDR3 gives the full variable domain: DAMVIQNPRYQVTQFGKPVTLSCSQTLNHNVMYWYQQKSSQAPKLLFHYYDKDFNNEADTPDNFQSRRPNTSFCFLDIRSPGLGDTAMYLCATSRAGVSQPQHFGDGTRLSIL.

The V and J genes are TRBV9 and TRBJ2-5; TRBD1 aligns across 7 bases. Germline lookup yields CDR1 SGDLS and CDR2 YYNGEE. V shed 1 base and J 1 base; nucleotides not matched to a gene: 7. This CDR3 is built from 16 residues. This CDR3 reads CASSVTGTALQETQYF. CDR3 DNA: TGTGCCAGCAGCGTAACCGGGACAGCCCTCCAAGAGACCCAGTACTTC.

There are many counts of this clonotype. The rearrangement joins TRBV5-1 to TRBJ2-5; no reliable D call. The CDR3 is 13 amino acids. The V end lost 1 base, the J end lost 1 base, and 5 bases lay between the germline ends. Germline V gene lookup returns CDR1 SGHRS and CDR2 YFSETQ. The CDR3 is CASSLFSQETQYF. The DNA for the CDR3 is TGCGCCAGCAGCTTGTTTAGCCAAGAGACCCAGTACTTC.

The V call is TRBV7-2, the J call TRBJ1-2; the match to TRBD1 covers 7 bases. Losses at the gene ends were 7 bases for V and 4 bases for J; bases not matched to a gene: 12. Germline CDR1 is SGHTA and CDR2 is FQGNSA. The CDR3 is 15 residues long. The CDR3 DNA is TGTGCCAGCAACCCAAGGGGAGGGGGCGGCTATGGCTACACCTTC. Protein sequence: CASNPRGGGGYGYTF.

The genes are TRBV28 and TRBJ2-7; possibly TRBD1 or TRBD2 for D (5 bases each). The V gene's germline CDR1 is MDHEN and CDR2 SYDVKM. This CDR3 comprises 14 residues. V was pared by 5 bases and J by 2 bases, with 13 bases between. The CDR3 sequence: CASSPPWGTYEQYF. CDR3 coding DNA: TGTGCCAGCAGTCCGCCTTGGGGGACCTACGAGCAGTACTTC.

This clonotype was seen repeatedly, ten times or more. This chain uses TRBV6-2 or TRBV6-3 with TRBJ2-3; TRBD1 or TRBD2 may be the D gene (5 bases each). CDR1 and CDR2 (germline): MNHEY, SVGEGT. The CDR3 sequence is 13 residues long. With 8 bases removed from V and 0 bases from J, the gap between germline ends came to 9 bases. DNA for the CDR3: TGTGCCAGCTGCCGGGGCAGCACAGATACGCAGTATTTT. Translation: CASCRGSTDTQYF.